This TCR beta chain emerged from a study of blood T cell repertoires in COVID-19. Produced via immunoSEQ multiplex PCR; TCRdb's table is partial and in-frame only. The table has about 350,000 clones, 85% to 90% seen once. Participants had their cohort set by participant-reported clinical history. Material: PBMCs or T cells enriched from blood (not recorded which). This TCR was sampled from a woman under 40 who had been exposed to COVID-19.

The CDR3 bases are TGTGCCAGCAGTGAACGATCAGGGGGCGCTTGGACCGGGGAGCTGTTTTTT. This sequence encodes CASSERSGGAWTGELFF. The chain combines TRBV2 with TRBJ2-2; 8 bases line up with TRBD1. Germline V gene data show CDR1 as SNHLY and CDR2 as FYNNEI. This CDR3 comprises 17 residues. The ends lost 2 bases at V and 5 bases at J; junction bases unmatched: 10.